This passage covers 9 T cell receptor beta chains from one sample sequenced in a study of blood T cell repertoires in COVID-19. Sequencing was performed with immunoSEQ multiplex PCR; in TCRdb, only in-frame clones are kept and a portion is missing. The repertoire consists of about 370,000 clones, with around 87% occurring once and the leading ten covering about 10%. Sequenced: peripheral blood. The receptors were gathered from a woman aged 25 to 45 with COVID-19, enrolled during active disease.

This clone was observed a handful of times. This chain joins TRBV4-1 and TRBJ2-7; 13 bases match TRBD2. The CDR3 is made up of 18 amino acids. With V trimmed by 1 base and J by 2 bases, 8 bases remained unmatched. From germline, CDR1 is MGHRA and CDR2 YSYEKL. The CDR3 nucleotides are TGCGCCAGCAGCCAAGGACTAGCGGGGGGCAGGTCTACCTACGAGCAGTACTTC. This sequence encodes CASSQGLAGGRSTYEQYF.

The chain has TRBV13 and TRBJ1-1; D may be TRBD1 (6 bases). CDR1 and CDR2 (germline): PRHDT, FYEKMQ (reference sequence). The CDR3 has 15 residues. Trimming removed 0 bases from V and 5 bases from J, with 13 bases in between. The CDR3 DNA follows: TGTGCCAGCAGCTTAGGGGGGGCAGTAGGAACTGAAGCTTTCTTT. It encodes CASSLGGAVGTEAFF.

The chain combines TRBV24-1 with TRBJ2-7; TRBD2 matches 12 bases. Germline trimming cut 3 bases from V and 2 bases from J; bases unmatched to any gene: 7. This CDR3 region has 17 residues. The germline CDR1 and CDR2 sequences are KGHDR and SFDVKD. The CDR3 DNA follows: TGTGCCACCAGTGATAAACCGTCTAGCGGGAGGGCCTACGAGCAGTACTTC. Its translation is CATSDKPSSGRAYEQYF.

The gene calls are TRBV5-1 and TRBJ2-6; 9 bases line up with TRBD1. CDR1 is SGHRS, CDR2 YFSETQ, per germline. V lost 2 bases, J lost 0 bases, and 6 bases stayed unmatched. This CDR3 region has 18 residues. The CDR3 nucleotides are TGCGCCAGCAGCTTCCGGACAGGGGAGGCCTCTGGGGCCAACGTCCTGACTTTC. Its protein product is CASSFRTGEASGANVLTF. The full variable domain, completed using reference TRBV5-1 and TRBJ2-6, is KAGVTQTPRYLIKTRGQQVTLSCSPISGHRSVSWYQQTPGQGLQFLFEYFSETQRNKGNFPGRFSGRQFSNSRSEMNVSTLELGDSALYLCASSFRTGEASGANVLTFGAGSRLTVL.

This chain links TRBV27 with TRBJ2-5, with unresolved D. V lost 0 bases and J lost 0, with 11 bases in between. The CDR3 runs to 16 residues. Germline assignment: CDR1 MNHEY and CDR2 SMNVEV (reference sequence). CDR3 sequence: CASSLSPGPYQETQYF. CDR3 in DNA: TGTGCCAGCAGTTTATCGCCAGGTCCCTACCAAGAGACCCAGTACTTC.

The CDR3 bases are TGTGCCTGGGGGACAGGGGTAAATGAAAAACTGTTTTTT. Translated, it gives CAWGTGVNEKLFF. The V and J genes are TRBV30 and TRBJ1-4, with TRBD1 identical over 10 bases. Germline V gene data show CDR1 as GTSNPN and CDR2 as SVGIG (reference sequence). This CDR3 comprises 13 residues. Trimming took 5 bases from V and 5 from J; bases not matched to a gene: 2.

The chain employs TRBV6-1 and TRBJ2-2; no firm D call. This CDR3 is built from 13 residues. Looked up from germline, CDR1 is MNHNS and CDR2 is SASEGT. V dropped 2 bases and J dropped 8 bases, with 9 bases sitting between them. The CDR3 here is CASSEMRQGELFF. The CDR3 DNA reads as TGTGCCAGCAGTGAAATGAGGCAAGGGGAGCTGTTTTTT.

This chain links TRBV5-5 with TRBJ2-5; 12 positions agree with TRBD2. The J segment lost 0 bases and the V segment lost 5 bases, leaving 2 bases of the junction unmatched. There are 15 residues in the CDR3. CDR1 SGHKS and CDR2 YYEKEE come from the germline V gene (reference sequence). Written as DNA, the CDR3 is TGTGCCAGCAGTTGGACTAGCGGGAACCAAGAGACCCAGTACTTC. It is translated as CASSWTSGNQETQYF.

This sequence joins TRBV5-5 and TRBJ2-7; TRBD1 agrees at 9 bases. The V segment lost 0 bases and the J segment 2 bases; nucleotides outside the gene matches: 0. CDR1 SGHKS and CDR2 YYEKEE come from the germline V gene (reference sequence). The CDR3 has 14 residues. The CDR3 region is CASSLGQGAYEQYF. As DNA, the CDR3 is TGTGCCAGCAGCTTGGGACAGGGGGCCTACGAGCAGTACTTC.